This paragraph covers one TCR beta chain sequence. After removal of 0 bases from V and 8 bases from J, the junction contained 5 bases not matched to a gene. Germline V lookup: CDR1 MDHEN, CDR2 SYDVKM. This CDR3 contains 15 residues. This sample is part of a study of shared clonotypes between healthy human individuals. Generated by immunoSEQ multiplex PCR, the TCRdb table keeps only in-frame clones and is missing some. The sample consists of hundreds of thousands of clones, roughly four fifths of them appearing once. The chain combines TRBV28 with TRBJ2-4; 9 bases agree with TRBD1. The sequenced sample consisted of PBMCs. This receptor was taken from a woman in her thirties or forties in good health. Some clones in this sample may be carry-over from other donors' samples. CDR3 sequence: CASSLWGQGVDIQYF. CDR3 in DNA: TGTGCCAGCAGTTTATGGGGACAGGGAGTAGACATTCAGTACTTC.